The clone carrying this T cell receptor (beta chain) was counted many times. Its antigen is currently unknown. The record originates from a study of prognosis after radiotherapy for stage I lung cancer. Study as a whole: Recruiting of stage I non-small cell lung cancer patients into the study occurred between early 2018 and early 2019.

Study results and limitations: Reportedly, metastasis status was linked to differences in TRBV and TRBJ usage frequencies. Lower post-radiation Shannon entropy was seen in patients who went on to develop distant metastases.

Germline CDR1 and CDR2: MDHEN and SYDVKM. V was clipped by 1 base and J by 6 bases, with 0 bases between them. CDR3 length: 11 residues. The genomic DNA TCR beta CDR3 region underwent two rounds of multiplex PCR. Amplification in first-round PCR relied on primers specific to each TRBV and TRBJ gene. Second-round PCR used universal primers. TCRdb passed the multiplex PCR reads through MiXCR, listing each CDR3 protein once. The table shows about 36,000 distinct CDR3 sequences, with around 34% occurring only once. The sample here was PBMCs, taken before or after stereotactic body radiation therapy (not recorded which). V gene TRBV28 combines with J gene TRBJ2-2; D call uncertain. The sequence was collected from a donor at least 50 years old with non-small cell lung cancer. CDR3 nucleotides: TGTGCCAGCAGTTTATCCGGGGAGCTGTTTTTT. Translating gives CASSLSGELFF.